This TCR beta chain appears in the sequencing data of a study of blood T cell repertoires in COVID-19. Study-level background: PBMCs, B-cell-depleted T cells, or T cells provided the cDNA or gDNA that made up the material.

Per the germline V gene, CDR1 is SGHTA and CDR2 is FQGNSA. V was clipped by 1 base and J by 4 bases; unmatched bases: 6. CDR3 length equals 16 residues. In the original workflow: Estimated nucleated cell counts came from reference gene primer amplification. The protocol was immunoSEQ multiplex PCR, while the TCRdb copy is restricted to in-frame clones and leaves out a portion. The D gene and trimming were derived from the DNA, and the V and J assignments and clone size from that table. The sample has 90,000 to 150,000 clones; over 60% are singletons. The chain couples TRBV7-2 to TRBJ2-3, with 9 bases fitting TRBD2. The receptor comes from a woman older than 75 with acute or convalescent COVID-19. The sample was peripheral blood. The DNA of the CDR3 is TGTGCCAGCAGCTTAGGTAGAGCGGGGGGCGCAGATACGCAGTATTTT. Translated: CASSLGRAGGADTQYF.